This T cell receptor (beta chain) originates from a study of T cell responses to AZD1222 COVID-19 vaccine. Samples with a second dose at about 4 or about 12 weeks were pooled together. V was clipped by 7 bases and J by 1 base, with 20 bases between them. The germline gives CDR1 MDHEN, CDR2 SYDVKM. The CDR3 loop spans 16 amino acids. Assay: immunoSEQ multiplex PCR; the TCRdb copy retains only in-frame clones and omits some. The table lists 90,000 or so clones, 89% of them singletons, with 5.5% in the top ten. Study-wide findings and caveats: Only five to seven AZD1222 recipients were seropositive at baseline. Dominant at 160-218 and 743-854, vaccine-associated CD4 TCRs also spanned spike. The study reported that nearly half of spike-specific TCRs target unmutated variant regions.

Comment on this clone: Antigen specificity is unknown.

The sequence came from an adult who received the AZD1222 COVID-19 vaccine. Sequencing was performed on peripheral blood, taken 28 days after the second AZD1222 dose. The rearrangement links TRBV28 to TRBJ2-7; D not certain. CDR3 sequence reads: CASTSQGDISSYEQYF. CDR3 bases: TGTGCCAGCACCTCACAAGGAGACATTAGTTCCTACGAGCAGTACTTC. Complete variable domain (other parts from reference TRBV28 and TRBJ2-7): DVKVTQSSRYLVKRTGEKVFLECVQDMDHENMFWYRQDPGLGLRLIYFSYDVKMKEKGDIPEGYSVSREKKERFSLILESASTNQTSMYLCASTSQGDISSYEQYFGPGTRLTVT.